This entry describes one T cell receptor beta chain. Its cognate antigen is unknown. Researchers ran the PCR with 60 Vbeta and 13 Jbeta primers. TCRdb's table, derived via immunoSEQ multiplex PCR, lists solely in-frame clones and lacks some. The data hold roughly 190,000 clones, with around 74% observed a single time. This sample was taken from a study of cytomegalovirus exposure and HLA in healthy donors. Study-wide context: Researchers previously reported finding 117 million unique TCR beta sequences from some 180 million T cells.

Study-wide findings and caveats: Later on, an analysis showed TCR association rates differing by HLA locus, with DRB1 the most and HLA-C the fewest. A later analysis showed that HLA-associated TCR beta chains had undergone more clonal expansion than equally common others.

Germline V lookup: CDR1 ENHRY, CDR2 SYGVKD. This CDR3 is 12 amino acids long. Between the trimmed V and J ends, which lost 6 bases and 6 bases, there was a span of 8 bases. The sequence derives from a girl aged 10 to 17 in good health and CMV-seropositive. Specimen: PBMCs. The genes are TRBV10-3 and TRBJ2-2; no reliable D call. For the CDR3, the DNA is TGTGCCATCAGGGAGAGCGCCGGGGAGCTGTTTTTT. Its protein product is CAIRESAGELFF.